The sequence of this T cell receptor beta chain was determined in a study of regulatory T cells in long-lasting Graves disease. Points from the study as a whole: It was in persistent disease that TRBV28, TRBJ1-2 and TRBJ2-5 were favored.

Many counts were recorded for this clonotype. The antigen is undetermined. This sample's time point: newly diagnosed GD, antithyroid drugs for less than 3 months. After RNA was extracted from PBMCs, the TCR library was made from it. Trimming cost V 5 bases and J 2 bases, with 12 bases left between them. The CDR3 has 14 residues. CDR1 and CDR2 from the germline V gene are SGHAT and FQNNGV. Arm-PCR with iRepertoire HTBI primers amplified the CDR3 regions for these TCR beta libraries. TCRdb ran MiXCR on the multiplex PCR reads and lists one entry per CDR3 protein. This table has roughly 560,000 distinct CDR3 sequences, around 15% appearing once. The sample also formed part of further work on T cells in Graves' hyperthyroidism and ophthalmopathy. As that report states: The HTBI set primed first-round TCR CDR3 RT-PCR.

The material was peripheral blood mononuclear cells (PBMCs), obtained at new diagnosis, from a patient treated with antithyroid drugs. This receptor was obtained from a woman aged 40-65 years with Graves disease. This chain links TRBV11-2 with TRBJ1-1, with D possibly matching TRBD1 (5 bases). The chain's CDR3 is CASSLGVINTEAFF. In nucleotides, the CDR3 is TGTGCCAGCAGCCTAGGGGTTATTAACACTGAAGCTTTCTTT.